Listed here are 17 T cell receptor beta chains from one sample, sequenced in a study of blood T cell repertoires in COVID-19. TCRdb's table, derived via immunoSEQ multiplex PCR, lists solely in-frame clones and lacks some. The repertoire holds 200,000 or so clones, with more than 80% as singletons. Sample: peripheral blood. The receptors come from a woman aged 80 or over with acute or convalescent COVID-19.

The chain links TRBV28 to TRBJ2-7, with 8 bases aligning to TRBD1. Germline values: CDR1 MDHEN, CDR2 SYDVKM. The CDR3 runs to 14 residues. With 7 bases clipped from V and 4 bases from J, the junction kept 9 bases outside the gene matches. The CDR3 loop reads CASISGQGPYEQYF. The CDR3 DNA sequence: TGTGCCAGCATCAGCGGACAGGGACCGTACGAGCAGTACTTC.

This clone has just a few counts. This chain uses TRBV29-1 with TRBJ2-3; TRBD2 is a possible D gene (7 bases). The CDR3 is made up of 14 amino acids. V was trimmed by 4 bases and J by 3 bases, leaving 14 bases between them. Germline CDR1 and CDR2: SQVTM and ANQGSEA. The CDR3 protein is CSVVAQGGTDTQYF. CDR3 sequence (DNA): TGCAGCGTTGTAGCACAGGGAGGGACAGATACGCAGTATTTT.

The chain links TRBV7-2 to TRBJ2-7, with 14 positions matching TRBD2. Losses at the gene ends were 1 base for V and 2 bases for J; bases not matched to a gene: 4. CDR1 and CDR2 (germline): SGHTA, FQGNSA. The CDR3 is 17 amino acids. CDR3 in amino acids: CASSLVGLAGAPYEQYF. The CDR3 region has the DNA TGTGCCAGCAGCTTAGTGGGACTAGCGGGGGCCCCCTACGAGCAGTACTTC.

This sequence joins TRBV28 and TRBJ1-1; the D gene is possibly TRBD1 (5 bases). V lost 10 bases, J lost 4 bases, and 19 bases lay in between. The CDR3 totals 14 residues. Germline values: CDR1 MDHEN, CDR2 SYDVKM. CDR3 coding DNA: TGTGCCATAGGTAAACAGGAGTGGGGCACTGAAGCTTTCTTT. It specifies CAIGKQEWGTEAFF.

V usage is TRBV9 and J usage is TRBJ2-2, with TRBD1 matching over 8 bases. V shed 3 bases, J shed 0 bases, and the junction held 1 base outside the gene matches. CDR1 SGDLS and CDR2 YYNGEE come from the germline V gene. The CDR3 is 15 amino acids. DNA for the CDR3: TGTGCCAGCAGCGCGGACAGGGCGAACACCGGGGAGCTGTTTTTT. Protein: CASSADRANTGELFF.

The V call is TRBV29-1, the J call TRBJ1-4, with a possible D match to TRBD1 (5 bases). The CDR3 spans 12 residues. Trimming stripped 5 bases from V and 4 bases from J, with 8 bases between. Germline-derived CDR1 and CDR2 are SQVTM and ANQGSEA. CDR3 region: CSVTGSNEKLFF. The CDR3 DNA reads TGCAGCGTTACAGGAAGTAATGAAAAACTGTTTTTT.

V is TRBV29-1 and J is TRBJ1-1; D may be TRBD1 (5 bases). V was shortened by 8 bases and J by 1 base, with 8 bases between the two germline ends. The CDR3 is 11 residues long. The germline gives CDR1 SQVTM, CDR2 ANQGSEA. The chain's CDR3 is CSSGRNTEAFF. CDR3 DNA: TGCAGCTCGGGGCGGAACACTGAAGCTTTCTTT.

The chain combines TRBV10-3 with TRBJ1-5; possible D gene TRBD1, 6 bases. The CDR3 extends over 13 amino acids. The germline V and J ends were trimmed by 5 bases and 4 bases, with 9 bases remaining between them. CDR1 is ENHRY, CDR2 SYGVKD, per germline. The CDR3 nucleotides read TGTGCCATCAGTCCAGACAGGAATCAGCCCCAGCATTTT. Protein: CAISPDRNQPQHF.

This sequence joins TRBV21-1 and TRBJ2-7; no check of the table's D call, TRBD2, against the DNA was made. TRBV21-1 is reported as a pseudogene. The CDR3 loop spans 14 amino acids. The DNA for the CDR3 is TGTGCCAGCAGGATCACTAGCGAGGGGGACGAGCAGTACTTC. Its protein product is CASRITSEGDEQYF.

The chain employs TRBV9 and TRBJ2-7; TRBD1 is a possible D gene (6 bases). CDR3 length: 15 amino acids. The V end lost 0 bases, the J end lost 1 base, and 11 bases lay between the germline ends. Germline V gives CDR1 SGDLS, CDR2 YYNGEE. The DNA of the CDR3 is TGTGCCAGCAGCGTAGATCAGGGGATATCCTACGAGCAGTACTTC. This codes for CASSVDQGISYEQYF.

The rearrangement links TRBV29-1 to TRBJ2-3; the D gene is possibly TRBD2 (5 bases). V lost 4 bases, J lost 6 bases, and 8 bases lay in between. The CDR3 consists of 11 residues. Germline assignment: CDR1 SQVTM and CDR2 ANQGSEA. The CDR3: CSVGGGDTQYF. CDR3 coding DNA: TGCAGCGTTGGCGGAGGCGATACGCAGTATTTT.

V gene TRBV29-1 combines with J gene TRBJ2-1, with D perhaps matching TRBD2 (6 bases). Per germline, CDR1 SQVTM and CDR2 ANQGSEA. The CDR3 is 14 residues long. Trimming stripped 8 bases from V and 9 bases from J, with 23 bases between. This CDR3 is CSHEVAGITGEQFF. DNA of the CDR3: TGCAGCCATGAGGTGGCGGGAATAACGGGTGAGCAGTTCTTC.

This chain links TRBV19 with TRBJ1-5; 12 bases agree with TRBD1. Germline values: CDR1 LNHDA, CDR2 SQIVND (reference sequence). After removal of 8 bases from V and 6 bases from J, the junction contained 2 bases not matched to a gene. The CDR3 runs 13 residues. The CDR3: CASGTGGFQPQHF. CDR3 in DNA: TGTGCCAGTGGGACAGGGGGCTTTCAGCCCCAGCATTTT.

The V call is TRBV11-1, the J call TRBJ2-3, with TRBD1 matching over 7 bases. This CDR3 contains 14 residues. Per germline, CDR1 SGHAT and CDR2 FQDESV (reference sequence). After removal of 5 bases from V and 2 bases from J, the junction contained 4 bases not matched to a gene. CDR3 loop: CASSLGQDTDTQYF. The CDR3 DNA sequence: TGTGCCAGCAGCCTTGGACAGGACACAGATACGCAGTATTTT.

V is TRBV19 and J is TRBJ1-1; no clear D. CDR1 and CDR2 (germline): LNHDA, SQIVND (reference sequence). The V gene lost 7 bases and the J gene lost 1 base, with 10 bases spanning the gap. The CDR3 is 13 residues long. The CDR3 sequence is CASTLGGNTEAFF. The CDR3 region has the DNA TGTGCCAGTACTTTGGGAGGGAACACTGAAGCTTTCTTT. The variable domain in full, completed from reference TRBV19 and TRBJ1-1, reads DGGITQSPKYLFRKEGQNVTLSCEQNLNHDAMYWYRQDPGQGLRLIYYSQIVNDFQKGDIAEGYSVSREKKESFPLTVTSAQKNPTAFYLCASTLGGNTEAFFGQGTRLTVV.

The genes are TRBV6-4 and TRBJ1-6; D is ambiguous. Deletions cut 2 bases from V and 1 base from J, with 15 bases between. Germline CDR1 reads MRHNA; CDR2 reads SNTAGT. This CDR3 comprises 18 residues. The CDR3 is CASSDRQQTESYNSPLHF. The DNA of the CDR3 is TGTGCCAGCAGTGACCGTCAACAAACAGAATCCTATAATTCACCCCTCCACTTT.

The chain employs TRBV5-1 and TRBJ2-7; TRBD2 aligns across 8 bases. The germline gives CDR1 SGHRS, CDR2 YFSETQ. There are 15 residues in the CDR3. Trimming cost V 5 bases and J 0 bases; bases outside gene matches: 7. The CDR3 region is CASRNTGTSSYEQYF. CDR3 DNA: TGCGCCAGCAGAAACACAGGGACTAGCTCCTACGAGCAGTACTTC.